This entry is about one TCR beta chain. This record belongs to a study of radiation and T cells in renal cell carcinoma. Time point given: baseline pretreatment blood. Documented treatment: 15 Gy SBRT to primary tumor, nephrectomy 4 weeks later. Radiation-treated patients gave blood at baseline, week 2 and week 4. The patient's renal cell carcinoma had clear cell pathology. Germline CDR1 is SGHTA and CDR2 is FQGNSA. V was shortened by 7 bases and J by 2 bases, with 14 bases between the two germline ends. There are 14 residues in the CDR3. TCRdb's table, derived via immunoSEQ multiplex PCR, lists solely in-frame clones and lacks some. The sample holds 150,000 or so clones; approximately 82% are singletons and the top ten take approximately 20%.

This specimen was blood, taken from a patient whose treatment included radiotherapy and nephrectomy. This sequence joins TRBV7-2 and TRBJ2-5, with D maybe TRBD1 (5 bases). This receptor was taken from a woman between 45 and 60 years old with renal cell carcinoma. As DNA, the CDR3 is TGTGCCAGCACCCAGGGTGGGGCTCAAGAGACCCAGTACTTC. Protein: CASTQGGAQETQYF.